This TCR beta chain was profiled in a study of T cell responses to AZD1222 COVID-19 vaccine. In regard to this clone: Its matching antigen is unknown.

Profiled with immunoSEQ multiplex PCR; TCRdb holds only in-frame clones, not every one. The data hold 45,000 or so clones, with 75% to 85% observed a single time. V shed 3 bases and J shed 4 bases, with 19 bases lying between them. Germline V lookup: CDR1 LNHDA, CDR2 SQIVND (reference sequence). The CDR3 runs to 17 residues. General observations from the study: Rises in breadth and depth of Spike-specific TCRs came after two AZD1222 doses. Repertoire sampling was restricted to post-peak T cell response timepoints.

The sample was peripheral blood, taken on day 0 of AZD1222 vaccination. This receptor was identified in an adult in good health. V gene TRBV19 combines with J gene TRBJ2-1, with unresolved D. Written as DNA, the CDR3 is TGTGCCAGTAGTATTTCCGTGGCAGATCGGGCATACAATGAGCAGTTCTTC. Its translation is CASSISVADRAYNEQFF.